This is a list of T cell receptor beta chains from one sample in a study of T cell responses to AZD1222 COVID-19 vaccine. The table came from immunoSEQ multiplex PCR; TCRdb's copy has only in-frame clones and leaves some out. The sample contains 150,000 to 200,000 clones, 92% of which appear only once. The sample was peripheral blood, taken 28 days after the second AZD1222 dose. The receptors originated from an adult who received the AZD1222 COVID-19 vaccine. Both conserved end residues are part of each CDR3. Fields, in order: V gene, J gene, clone size, D gene, CDR3 DNA, CDR3 protein. A D gene is named only where the DNA matches it firmly. Not all rows give a size; the values are once, few, many and, for expanded clones, a class.

v_gene: TRBV5-5; j_gene: TRBJ1-1; abundance: NA; d_gene: TRBD1; CDR3nt: TGTGCCAGCAGCACCCGGACAGGGCTCACTGAAGCTTTCTTT; CDR3aa: CASSTRTGLTEAFF
v_gene: TRBV5-4; j_gene: TRBJ1-2; abundance: once; d_gene: NA; CDR3nt: TGTGCCAGCAGCTTAGAGAATGCAGAGATCTATGGCTACACCTTC; CDR3aa: CASSLENAEIYGYTF
v_gene: TRBV4-2; j_gene: TRBJ1-1; abundance: NA; d_gene: NA; CDR3nt: TGTGCCAGCAGCCGGCATGAGGGCATGAACACTGAAGCTTTCTTT; CDR3aa: CASSRHEGMNTEAFF
v_gene: TRBV6-4; j_gene: TRBJ2-1; abundance: NA; d_gene: TRBD2; CDR3nt: TGTGCCAGCAGTCCCGGACTAGTCAGCTCCTACAATGAGCAGTTCTTC; CDR3aa: CASSPGLVSSYNEQFF
v_gene: TRBV9; j_gene: TRBJ2-5; abundance: once; d_gene: TRBD2; CDR3nt: TGTGCCAGCAGCCCTGGGACTAAACAAGAGACCCAGTACTTC; CDR3aa: CASSPGTKQETQYF
v_gene: TRBV12-3/TRBV12-4; j_gene: TRBJ2-1; abundance: NA; d_gene: NA; CDR3nt: TGTGCCAGCAGCAATCTGGCGAACAATGAGCAGTTCTTC; CDR3aa: CASSNLANNEQFF
v_gene: TRBV6-1; j_gene: TRBJ1-2; abundance: NA; d_gene: TRBD1; CDR3nt: TGTGCCAGCAGTGAAGGAACAGGGGGTGGCTACACCTTC; CDR3aa: CASSEGTGGGYTF
v_gene: TRBV5-6; j_gene: TRBJ2-5; abundance: NA; d_gene: NA; CDR3nt: TGTGCCAGCAGCTTCCAAGAGACCCAGTACTTC; CDR3aa: CASSFQETQYF
v_gene: TRBV7-2; j_gene: TRBJ2-7; abundance: NA; d_gene: TRBD1; CDR3nt: TGTGCCAGCAGCTCGGGACAGGGGGCTGGTGAGCAGTACTTC; CDR3aa: CASSSGQGAGEQYF
v_gene: TRBV5-4; j_gene: TRBJ2-3; abundance: NA; d_gene: TRBD2; CDR3nt: TGTGCCAGCAGCCACCCCGCTAGCGGGGGGTTGACAGATACGCAGTATTTT; CDR3aa: CASSHPASGGLTDTQYF
v_gene: TRBV29-1; j_gene: TRBJ1-3; abundance: NA; d_gene: NA; CDR3nt: TGCAGTGGGGGGGGATCTGGAAACACCATATATTTT; CDR3aa: CSGGGSGNTIYF
v_gene: TRBV27; j_gene: TRBJ1-1; abundance: NA; d_gene: TRBD1; CDR3nt: TGTGCCAGCAGTAAAAAACCGGGACAGCTGAACACTGAAGCTTTCTTT; CDR3aa: CASSKKPGQLNTEAFF
v_gene: TRBV6-1; j_gene: TRBJ1-3; abundance: once; d_gene: TRBD1; CDR3nt: TGTGCCAGCAGTGAGGCTTACAGGGGAGCCCAGGTTGACACCATATATTTT; CDR3aa: CASSEAYRGAQVDTIYF
v_gene: TRBV29-1; j_gene: TRBJ1-1; abundance: NA; d_gene: NA; CDR3nt: TGCAGCGCGTCGACTTTGAGCACTGAAGCTTTCTTT; CDR3aa: CSASTLSTEAFF
v_gene: TRBV7-3; j_gene: TRBJ2-3; abundance: NA; d_gene: NA; CDR3nt: TGTGCCAGCAGCTTAGGGCGGCACACAGATACGCAGTATTTT; CDR3aa: CASSLGRHTDTQYF
v_gene: TRBV4-1; j_gene: TRBJ1-3; abundance: NA; d_gene: NA; CDR3nt: TGCGCCAGCAGCCAAGATAAGGGAATTTCTGGAAACACCATATATTTT; CDR3aa: CASSQDKGISGNTIYF
v_gene: TRBV6-5; j_gene: TRBJ1-1; abundance: few; d_gene: TRBD1; CDR3nt: TGTGCCAGCAGTTCCTGGGACAGGGCGAACACTGAAGCTTTCTTT; CDR3aa: CASSSWDRANTEAFF
v_gene: TRBV7-2; j_gene: TRBJ2-3; abundance: NA; d_gene: NA; CDR3nt: TGTGCCAGCAGCCCCCGAATGGCCACAGATACGCAGTATTTT; CDR3aa: CASSPRMATDTQYF
v_gene: TRBV15; j_gene: TRBJ1-3; abundance: NA; d_gene: NA; CDR3nt: TGTGCCACCAGCAGAGATGGTGGCTCTGGAAACACCATATATTTT; CDR3aa: CATSRDGGSGNTIYF
v_gene: TRBV3-1/TRBV3-2; j_gene: TRBJ1-2; abundance: NA; d_gene: NA; CDR3nt: TGTGCCAGCAGCCCCGACTCGGGGTACGGCTACACCTTC; CDR3aa: CASSPDSGYGYTF
v_gene: TRBV5-6; j_gene: TRBJ1-4; abundance: once; d_gene: NA; CDR3nt: TGTGCCAGCAGCTTGGGCAGGGGCGCAACTAATGAAAAACTGTTTTTT; CDR3aa: CASSLGRGATNEKLFF
v_gene: TRBV12-3/TRBV12-4; j_gene: TRBJ1-5; abundance: NA; d_gene: NA; CDR3nt: TGTGCCACCCGAGGAGCCGGCAATCAGCCCCAGCATTTT; CDR3aa: CATRGAGNQPQHF
v_gene: TRBV28; j_gene: TRBJ2-7; abundance: NA; d_gene: NA; CDR3nt: TGTGCCAGCAGTTTATCGACAATTTTTGGAGAAAATCTTCTTTGGGAGCAGTACTTC; CDR3aa: CASSLSTIFGENLLWEQYF
v_gene: TRBV19; j_gene: TRBJ2-7; abundance: NA; d_gene: TRBD1; CDR3nt: TGTGCCAGTAGTAGGGGGACAGGGGTCTACGAGCAGTACTTC; CDR3aa: CASSRGTGVYEQYF
v_gene: TRBV7-9; j_gene: TRBJ1-4; abundance: NA; d_gene: NA; CDR3nt: TGTGCCAGCATCCGTTCAGGATCTAATGAAAAACTGTTTTTT; CDR3aa: CASIRSGSNEKLFF
v_gene: TRBV10-3; j_gene: TRBJ1-1; abundance: NA; d_gene: NA; CDR3nt: TGTGCCATCAGTGATAGGGGTCGCGGGGGTGAAGCTTTCTTT; CDR3aa: CAISDRGRGGEAFF